The 5 T cell receptor beta chains reported below all come from one sample, sequenced in a study of response to subunit inactivated influenza vaccine. TCRdb ran MiXCR on the RT-PCR reads and lists one entry per CDR3 protein. The sample consists of roughly 700,000 distinct CDR3 sequences, 11% to 15% of them appearing once. The source material was PBMCs from blood, sampled 14 to 15 days before vaccination. These receptors were taken from a man aged 45-60 years who received an inactivated influenza vaccine.

The chain is built from TRBV5-1 and TRBJ1-2; 8 bases match TRBD1. V was clipped by 0 bases and J by 4 bases; unmatched bases: 8. This CDR3 region has 16 residues. In germline, CDR1 is SGHRS, CDR2 YFSETQ. CDR3 sequence (DNA): TGCGCCAGCAGCTTGGCCGGGATCGACAGGGGCTATGGCTACACCTTC. It encodes CASSLAGIDRGYGYTF. The full variable domain, in which reference TRBV5-1 and TRBJ1-2 provide the parts outside the CDR3, is KAGVTQTPRYLIKTRGQQVTLSCSPISGHRSVSWYQQTPGQGLQFLFEYFSETQRNKGNFPGRFSGRQFSNSRSEMNVSTLELGDSALYLCASSLAGIDRGYGYTFGSGTRLTVV.

This clonotype was detected many times. V usage is TRBV11-2 and J usage is TRBJ2-3; 10 bases line up with TRBD2. The V segment lost 2 bases and the J segment 2 bases; nucleotides outside the gene matches: 13. The V gene's germline CDR1 is SGHAT and CDR2 FQNNGV. CDR3 length: 19 amino acids. The CDR3 nucleotides are TGTGCCAGCAGCTTAAGAACGCACCCACTAGCGGGGCTCACAGATACGCAGTATTTT. It translates to CASSLRTHPLAGLTDTQYF.

This clonotype has just a few counts. The chain couples TRBV7-4 to TRBJ2-4; tentative D call: TRBD1 (5 bases). The CDR3 runs to 12 residues. Germline CDR1 and CDR2: SGHVT and SQSDAQ. Trimming stripped 9 bases from V and 7 bases from J, with 13 bases between. CDR3 loop: CARSLQGNIQYF. The DNA of the CDR3 is TGTGCCAGATCCCTGCAGGGCAACATTCAGTACTTC.

The J gene is TRBJ2-3, the V gene TRBV27, with D unresolved. The V gene lost 5 bases and the J gene lost 2 bases, with 14 bases spanning the gap. Per germline, CDR1 MNHEY and CDR2 SMNVEV (reference sequence). The CDR3 spans 15 residues. CDR3 in DNA: TGTGCCAGCAGTCCCCTTAGGCCCCACACAGATACGCAGTATTTT. It yields the protein CASSPLRPHTDTQYF.

This clonotype appeared once. The rearrangement uses TRBV6-5 and TRBJ2-3; perhaps TRBD2 as D (7 bases). The CDR3 length is 16 residues. Germline CDR1 is MNHEY and CDR2 is SVGAGI. The ends were cut back, 2 bases at V and 5 bases at J, with 17 bases in the middle. CDR3 nucleotide sequence: TGTGCCAGCAGTTACCGTGCCAGGGGCGGGGGAGATACGCAGTATTTT. This translates into CASSYRARGGGDTQYF.